A selection of T cell receptor beta chains follows, all from one sample in a study of PD-1 and CTLA-4 blockade in melanoma. Repertoires were generated with immunoSEQ multiplex PCR, while TCRdb's copy carries only in-frame clones and drops some. The sample carries some 30,000 clones, less than 90% recorded once. The sequenced sample was CD8+ T cells from peripheral blood, obtained from a patient given anti-PD-1 treatment. The receptors stem from a human donor with melanoma. The CDR3 runs from the conserved cysteine through the conserved F or W. A D gene is named only where the DNA matches it firmly. Size is stated for part of the rows, as once, few or many counts, or as a class when the clone is expanded.

D gene: NA
V gene: TRBV28
clone size: NA
J gene: TRBJ2-3
CDR3 DNA: TGTGCCAGCAGTTTCAGCCTCACAGATACGCAGTATTTT
CDR3 protein: CASSFSLTDTQYF

D gene: NA
V gene: TRBV5-5
clone size: NA
J gene: TRBJ2-2
CDR3 DNA: TGTGCCAGCAGCCCCCGAGACACCGGGGAGCTGTTTTTT
CDR3 protein: CASSPRDTGELFF

D gene: TRBD1
V gene: TRBV11-2
clone size: NA
J gene: TRBJ2-5
CDR3 DNA: TGTGCCAGCAGCCCCCCCACAGGGGGGGAGACCCAGTACTTC
CDR3 protein: CASSPPTGGETQYF

D gene: NA
V gene: TRBV3-1/TRBV3-2
clone size: once
J gene: TRBJ1-2
CDR3 DNA: TGTGCCAGCAGCCAAGGGGTCAACTATGGCTACACCTTC
CDR3 protein: CASSQGVNYGYTF

D gene: TRBD1
V gene: TRBV7-9
clone size: NA
J gene: TRBJ1-3
CDR3 DNA: TGTGCAATCTCGGGACAGGGACCCTCTGGAAACACCATATATTTT
CDR3 protein: CAISGQGPSGNTIYF

D gene: NA
V gene: TRBV7-8
clone size: NA
J gene: TRBJ1-1
CDR3 DNA: TGTGCCAGCAGCTCTTTGTCCGGGACTGAAGCTTTCTTT
CDR3 protein: CASSSLSGTEAFF

D gene: NA
V gene: TRBV12-3/TRBV12-4
clone size: NA
J gene: TRBJ1-1
CDR3 DNA: TGTGCCAGCAGTTTTGGGGGAGAAGCTTTCTTT
CDR3 protein: CASSFGGEAFF

D gene: NA
V gene: TRBV4-3
clone size: NA
J gene: TRBJ1-2
CDR3 DNA: TGCGCCAGCAGCCGGTCCCTGGACTCCCCTATCGATGGCTACACCTTC
CDR3 protein: CASSRSLDSPIDGYTF

D gene: TRBD2
V gene: TRBV2
clone size: NA
J gene: TRBJ2-1
CDR3 DNA: TGTGCCAGCAGTCAGACTAGCGGGGGGGCCCTCGATGAGCAGTTCTTC
CDR3 protein: CASSQTSGGALDEQFF

D gene: TRBD1
V gene: TRBV3-1/TRBV3-2
clone size: NA
J gene: TRBJ2-7
CDR3 DNA: TGTGCCAGCAGCGTCCGGGACAGGGACTACGAGCAGTACTTC
CDR3 protein: CASSVRDRDYEQYF

D gene: TRBD2
V gene: TRBV30
clone size: NA
J gene: TRBJ2-3
CDR3 DNA: TGTGCCTGGAGTCCCACTAGCGGTACGCAGTATTTT
CDR3 protein: CAWSPTSGTQYF

D gene: NA
V gene: TRBV6-2/TRBV6-3
clone size: NA
J gene: TRBJ1-5
CDR3 DNA: TGTGCCAGCAGTTCGTCCTATACCAATCAGCCCCAGCATTTT
CDR3 protein: CASSSSYTNQPQHF

D gene: TRBD1
V gene: TRBV6-6
clone size: NA
J gene: TRBJ1-1
CDR3 DNA: TGTGCCAGCAGTCGCGCCGGGACAGCCAATTTTCGCCAGACTGAAGCTTTCTTT
CDR3 protein: CASSRAGTANFRQTEAFF

D gene: NA
V gene: TRBV19
clone size: NA
J gene: TRBJ1-2
CDR3 DNA: TGTGCCAGTACCCCGGGGACCTATGGCTACACCTTC
CDR3 protein: CASTPGTYGYTF

D gene: NA
V gene: TRBV6-2/TRBV6-3
clone size: NA
J gene: TRBJ2-3
CDR3 DNA: TGTGCCAGCAGTCCCCGGGTCTCGGGGGATACGCAGTATTTT
CDR3 protein: CASSPRVSGDTQYF

D gene: TRBD1
V gene: TRBV5-1
clone size: NA
J gene: TRBJ1-3
CDR3 DNA: TGCGCCAGCAGCTTGGGAGGACTGGGGGGACAGCAGGCCTCTGGAAACACCATATATTTT
CDR3 protein: CASSLGGLGGQQASGNTIYF

D gene: TRBD1
V gene: TRBV30
clone size: NA
J gene: TRBJ1-2
CDR3 DNA: TGTGCCTGGAGTCGGGACAGGGTGCGGTCCTATGGCTACACCTTC
CDR3 protein: CAWSRDRVRSYGYTF

D gene: TRBD1
V gene: TRBV2
clone size: NA
J gene: TRBJ1-4
CDR3 DNA: TGTGCCAGCAGTGATATTAGGGGACAGGTTAATGAAAAACTGTTTTTT
CDR3 protein: CASSDIRGQVNEKLFF

D gene: NA
V gene: TRBV5-8
clone size: NA
J gene: TRBJ2-7
CDR3 DNA: TGTGCCTACCTCCAGGGTTACGAGCAGTACTTC
CDR3 protein: CAYLQGYEQYF

D gene: TRBD1
V gene: TRBV11-2
clone size: NA
J gene: TRBJ1-5
CDR3 DNA: TGTGCCAGCAGCTTAGGCACAGGGGAGGGTCAGCCCCAGCATTTT
CDR3 protein: CASSLGTGEGQPQHF

D gene: NA
V gene: TRBV30
clone size: NA
J gene: TRBJ2-3
CDR3 DNA: TGTGCCTGTAACCAGGGCGTTGGCACAGATACGCAGTATTTT
CDR3 protein: CACNQGVGTDTQYF

D gene: NA
V gene: TRBV11-2
clone size: NA
J gene: TRBJ2-3
CDR3 DNA: TGTGCCAGCAGCTATTACACAGATACGCAGTATTTT
CDR3 protein: CASSYYTDTQYF